This entry is about one TCR beta chain. Antigen specificity is unknown. A read error may produce the germline difference seen at one junction end. Germline CDR1 MNHEY, CDR2 SVGAGI. This CDR3 region has 13 residues. This sample was included in a study of post-analysis software for immune sequencing data. Turning to the study itself: Both relapsing-remitting and secondary progressive multiple sclerosis featured among the disease courses, as did progressive-relapsing multiple sclerosis. General study results and limits: Multiple sclerosis was associated with a significant reduction in normalized Chao1 diversity relative to controls. Patients showed TRBV5-6, TRBV5-1 and TRBV20-1 among five TRBV segments more frequent than in controls. The F measure placed samples prepared in the same batch into strongly shared clusters.

Libraries were made from TCR beta cDNA, and they carried unique molecular identifiers. Using its own MiXCR run on the PCR reads, TCRdb lists one record per CDR3 protein. The sample includes approximately 730,000 distinct CDR3 sequences, 35% to 55% of them seen just once. The chain has TRBV6-5 and TRBJ1-1; D ambiguous. This receptor was obtained from a girl between 5 and 17 years old with multiple sclerosis. The material sequenced was blood. The CDR3 nucleotides read TGTGCCAGCAGTACCGGGTGGAACCCTGAAGCTTTCTTT. It yields the protein CASSTGWNPEAFF.